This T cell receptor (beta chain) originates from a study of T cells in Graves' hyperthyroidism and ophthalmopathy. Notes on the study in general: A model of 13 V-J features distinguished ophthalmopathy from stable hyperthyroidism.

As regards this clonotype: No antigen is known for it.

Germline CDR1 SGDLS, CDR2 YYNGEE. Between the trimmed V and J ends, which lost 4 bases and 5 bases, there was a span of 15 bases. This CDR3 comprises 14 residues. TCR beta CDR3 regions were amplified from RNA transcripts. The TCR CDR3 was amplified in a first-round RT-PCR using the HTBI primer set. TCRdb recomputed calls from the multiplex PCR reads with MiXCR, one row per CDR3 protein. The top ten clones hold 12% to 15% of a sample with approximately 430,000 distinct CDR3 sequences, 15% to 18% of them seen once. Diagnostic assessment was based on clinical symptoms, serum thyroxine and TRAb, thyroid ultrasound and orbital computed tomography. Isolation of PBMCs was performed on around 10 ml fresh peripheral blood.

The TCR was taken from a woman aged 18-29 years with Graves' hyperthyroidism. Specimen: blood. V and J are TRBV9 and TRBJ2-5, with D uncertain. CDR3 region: CASSPRISLETQYF. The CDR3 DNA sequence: TGTGCCAGCAGCCCCCGGATCTCTTTGGAGACCCAGTACTTC.